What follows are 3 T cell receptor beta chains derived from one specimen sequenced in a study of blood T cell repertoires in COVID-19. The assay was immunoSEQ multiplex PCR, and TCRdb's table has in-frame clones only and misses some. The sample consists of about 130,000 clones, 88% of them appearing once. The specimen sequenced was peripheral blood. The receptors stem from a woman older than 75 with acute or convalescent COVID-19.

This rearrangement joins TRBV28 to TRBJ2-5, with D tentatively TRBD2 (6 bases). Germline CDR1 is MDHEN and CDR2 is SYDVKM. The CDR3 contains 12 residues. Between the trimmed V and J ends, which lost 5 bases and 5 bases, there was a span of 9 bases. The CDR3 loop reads CASSRRVETQYF. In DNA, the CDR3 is TGTGCCAGCAGTAGGAGGGTGGAGACCCAGTACTTC.

CDR3 sequence (DNA): TGCGCCAGCAGCTTGTGGGAGTCCAACTATGGCTACACCTTC. It specifies CASSLWESNYGYTF. This chain connects TRBV5-1 to TRBJ1-2, with D hard to call. CDR1 is SGHRS and CDR2 is YFSETQ in the germline V gene. The CDR3 is 14 amino acids. V lost 1 base to trimming and J lost 2 bases, with 9 bases between them.

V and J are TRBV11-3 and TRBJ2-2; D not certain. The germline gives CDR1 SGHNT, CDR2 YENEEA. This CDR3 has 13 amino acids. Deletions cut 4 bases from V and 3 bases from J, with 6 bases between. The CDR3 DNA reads TGTGCCAGCAGCTCACAGTACACCGGGGAGCTGTTTTTT. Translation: CASSSQYTGELFF.